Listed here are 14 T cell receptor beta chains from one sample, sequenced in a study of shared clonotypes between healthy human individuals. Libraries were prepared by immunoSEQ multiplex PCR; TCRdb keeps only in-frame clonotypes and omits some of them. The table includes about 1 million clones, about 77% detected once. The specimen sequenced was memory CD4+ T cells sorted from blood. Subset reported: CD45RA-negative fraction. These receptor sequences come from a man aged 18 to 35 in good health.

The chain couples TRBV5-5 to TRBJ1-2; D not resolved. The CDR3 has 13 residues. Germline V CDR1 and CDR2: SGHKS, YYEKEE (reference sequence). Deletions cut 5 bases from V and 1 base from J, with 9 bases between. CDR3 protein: CASSSDLNYGYTF. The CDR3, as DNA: TGTGCCAGCAGTTCGGACCTTAACTATGGCTACACCTTC.

The CDR3 nucleotides are TGTGCCAGCTCATTTGCGGACAGGGGTACCGGGGAGCTGTTTTTT. Amino acids: CASSFADRGTGELFF. The chain is built from TRBV18 and TRBJ2-2, with 9 bases lining up with TRBD1. J lost 5 bases, V lost 5 bases, and 6 bases had no gene match. Germline CDR1 KGHSH, CDR2 LQKENI. The CDR3 totals 15 residues.

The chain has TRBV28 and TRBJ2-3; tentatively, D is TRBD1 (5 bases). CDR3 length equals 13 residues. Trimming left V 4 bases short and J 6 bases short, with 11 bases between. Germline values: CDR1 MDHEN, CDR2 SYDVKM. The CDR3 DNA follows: TGTGCCAGCAGTTCTGGGGCGAGGGATACGCAGTATTTT. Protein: CASSSGARDTQYF.

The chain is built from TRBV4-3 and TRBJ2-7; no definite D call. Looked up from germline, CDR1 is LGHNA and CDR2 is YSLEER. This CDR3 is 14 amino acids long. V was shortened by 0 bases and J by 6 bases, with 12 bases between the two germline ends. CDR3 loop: CASSQDRRFGEQYF. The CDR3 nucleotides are TGCGCCAGCAGCCAAGATCGTAGGTTTGGCGAGCAGTACTTC.

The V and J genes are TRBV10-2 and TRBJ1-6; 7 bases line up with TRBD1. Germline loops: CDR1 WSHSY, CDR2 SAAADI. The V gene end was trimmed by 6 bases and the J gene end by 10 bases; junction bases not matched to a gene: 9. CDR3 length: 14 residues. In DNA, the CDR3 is TGCGCCAGCAGCCCCGACAGGGTTTGGTCACCCCTCCACTTT. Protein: CASSPDRVWSPLHF.

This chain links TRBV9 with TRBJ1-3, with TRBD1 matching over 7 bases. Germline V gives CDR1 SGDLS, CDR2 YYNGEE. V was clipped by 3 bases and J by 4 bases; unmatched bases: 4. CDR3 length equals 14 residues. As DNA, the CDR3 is TGTGCCAGCAGCGCATTGACAGGGGGAAACACCATATATTTT. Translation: CASSALTGGNTIYF.

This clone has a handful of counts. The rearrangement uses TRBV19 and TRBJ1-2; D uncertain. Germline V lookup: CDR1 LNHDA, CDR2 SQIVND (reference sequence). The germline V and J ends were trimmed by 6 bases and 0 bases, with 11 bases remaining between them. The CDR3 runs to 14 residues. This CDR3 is CASRKASTNYGYTF. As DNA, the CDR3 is TGTGCCAGTAGAAAAGCGAGTACTAACTATGGCTACACCTTC.

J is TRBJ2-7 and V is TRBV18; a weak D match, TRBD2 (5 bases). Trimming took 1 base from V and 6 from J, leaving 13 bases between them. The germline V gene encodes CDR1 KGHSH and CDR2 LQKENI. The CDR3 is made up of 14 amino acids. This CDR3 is CASSPRRESGEQYF. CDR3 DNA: TGTGCCAGCTCACCACGTCGGGAATCTGGCGAGCAGTACTTC.

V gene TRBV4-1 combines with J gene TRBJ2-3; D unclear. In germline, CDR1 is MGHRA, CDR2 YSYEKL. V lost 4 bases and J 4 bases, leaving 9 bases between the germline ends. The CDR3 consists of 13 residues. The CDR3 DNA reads TGCGCCAGCAGCCGAACCCCTCCAGATACGCAGTATTTT. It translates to CASSRTPPDTQYF.

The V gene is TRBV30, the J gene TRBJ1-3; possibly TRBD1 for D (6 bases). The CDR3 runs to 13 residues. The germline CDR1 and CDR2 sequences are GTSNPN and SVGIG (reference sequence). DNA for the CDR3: TGTGCACGAACAGGGCCGTCTGGAAACACCATATATTTT. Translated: CARTGPSGNTIYF.

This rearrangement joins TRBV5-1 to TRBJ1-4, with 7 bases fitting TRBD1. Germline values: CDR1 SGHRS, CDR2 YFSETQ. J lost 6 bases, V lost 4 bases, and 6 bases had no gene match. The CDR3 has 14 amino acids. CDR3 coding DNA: TGCGCCAGCAGCGAGACAGGGTCGGATGAAAAACTGTTTTTT. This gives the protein CASSETGSDEKLFF.

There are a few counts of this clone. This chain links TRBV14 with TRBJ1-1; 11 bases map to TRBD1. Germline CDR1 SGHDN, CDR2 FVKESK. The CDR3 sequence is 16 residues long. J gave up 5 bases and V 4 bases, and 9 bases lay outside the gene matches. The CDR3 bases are TGTGCCAGCAGCCTCCCCGGGACAGGGGGGAGAACTGAAGCTTTCTTT. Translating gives CASSLPGTGGRTEAFF.

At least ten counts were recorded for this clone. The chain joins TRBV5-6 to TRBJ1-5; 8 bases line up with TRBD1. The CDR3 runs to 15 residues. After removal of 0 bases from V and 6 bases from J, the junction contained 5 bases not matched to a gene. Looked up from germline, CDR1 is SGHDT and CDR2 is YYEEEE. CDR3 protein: CASSLGTGKGQPQHF. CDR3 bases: TGTGCCAGCAGCTTGGGGACAGGGAAGGGTCAGCCCCAGCATTTT.

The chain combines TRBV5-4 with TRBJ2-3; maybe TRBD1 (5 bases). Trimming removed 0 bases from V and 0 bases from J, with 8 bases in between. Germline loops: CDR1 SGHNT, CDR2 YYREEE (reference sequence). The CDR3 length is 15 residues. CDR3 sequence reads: CASSLGTRSTDTQYF. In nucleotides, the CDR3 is TGTGCCAGCAGCTTGGGGACAAGAAGCACAGATACGCAGTATTTT. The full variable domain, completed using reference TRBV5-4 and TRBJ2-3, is ETGVTQSPTHLIKTRGQQVTLRCSSQSGHNTVSWYQQALGQGPQFIFQYYREEENGRGNFPPRFSGLQFPNYSSELNVNALELDDSALYLCASSLGTRSTDTQYFGPGTRLTVL.